These 32 T cell receptor beta chains came from one sample sequenced in a study of blood T cell repertoires in COVID-19. Using immunoSEQ multiplex PCR, the repertoire was profiled, and TCRdb retains in-frame clones only, with some absent. The repertoire includes about 68,000 clones, approximately 84% of them detected once, and about 10% sits in the top ten. Sequenced: peripheral blood. All receptors come from a man aged 50 to 59 with active COVID-19.

V usage is TRBV5-1 and J usage is TRBJ2-5; 7 nucleotides align to TRBD1. The CDR3 consists of 15 residues. Germline trimming cut 0 bases from V and 1 base from J; bases unmatched to any gene: 3. In germline, CDR1 is SGHRS, CDR2 YFSETQ. The CDR3 is CASSLGHRGQETQYF. CDR3 in DNA: TGCGCCAGCAGCTTGGGCCACAGGGGCCAAGAGACCCAGTACTTC.

V and J are TRBV6-2 or TRBV6-3 and TRBJ1-1; D call uncertain. The CDR3 spans 13 residues. Germline CDR1 reads MNHEY; CDR2 reads SVGEGT. V shed 0 bases and J shed 3 bases, with 5 bases lying between them. The CDR3 coding sequence is TGTGCCAGCAGTTACTCGGGCTACACTGAAGCTTTCTTT. Translating gives CASSYSGYTEAFF.

The CDR3 here is CASSLVGEYDTQYF. CDR3 sequence (DNA): TGTGCCAGCAGCTTAGTCGGGGAATATGATACGCAGTATTTT. The rearrangement joins TRBV7-6 to TRBJ2-3; tentatively, D is TRBD2 (5 bases). Looked up from germline, CDR1 is SGHVS and CDR2 is FNYEAQ. V lost 1 base and J 6 bases, leaving 11 bases between the germline ends. The CDR3 loop spans 14 amino acids.

The chain has TRBV30 and TRBJ1-1; 7 bases align to TRBD1. Losses at the gene ends were 2 bases for V and 3 bases for J; bases not matched to a gene: 3. Germline CDR1 is GTSNPN and CDR2 is SVGIG (reference sequence). This CDR3 has 13 amino acids. The CDR3, as DNA: TGTGCCTGGAGTTCACAGGGGTACACTGAAGCTTTCTTT. Translation: CAWSSQGYTEAFF.

The V and J genes are TRBV7-2 and TRBJ1-2; D unresolved. The CDR3 spans 14 residues. CDR1 and CDR2 (germline): SGHTA, FQGNSA. Trimming left V 5 bases short and J 0 bases short, with 10 bases between. CDR3 sequence reads: CASSRDIANYGYTF. In nucleotides, the CDR3 is TGTGCCAGCAGCCGCGACATAGCTAACTATGGCTACACCTTC.

The chain couples TRBV5-1 to TRBJ2-2; 7 nucleotides agree with TRBD2. In germline, CDR1 is SGHRS, CDR2 YFSETQ. Germline trimming cut 6 bases from V and 3 bases from J; bases unmatched to any gene: 2. This CDR3 has 13 amino acids. CDR3 region: CASTGGYTGELFF. The CDR3 DNA reads as TGCGCCAGCACGGGGGGTTACACCGGGGAGCTGTTTTTT.

V gene TRBV4-1 combines with J gene TRBJ1-5; 8 bases are a match to TRBD1. This CDR3 comprises 15 residues. CDR1 and CDR2 from the germline V gene are MGHRA and YSYEKL. Trimming removed 0 bases from V and 5 bases from J; junction bases left unmatched: 3. This CDR3 is CASSQDPGGYQPQHF. CDR3 sequence (DNA): TGCGCCAGCAGCCAAGATCCAGGGGGCTATCAGCCCCAGCATTTT.

The V and J genes are TRBV2 and TRBJ2-1; D not certain. CDR3 size: 12 residues. Germline CDR1 and CDR2: SNHLY and FYNNEI. The germline V and J ends were trimmed by 0 bases and 8 bases, with 5 bases remaining between them. For the CDR3, the DNA is TGTGCCAGCAGTGAAGCAAGCTATGAGCAGTTCTTC. Amino acid sequence: CASSEASYEQFF.

The chain joins TRBV3-1 (or the pseudogene TRBV3-2) to TRBJ1-6; D perhaps matches TRBD1 (6 bases). V shed 2 bases and J shed 6 bases, with 11 bases lying between them. The germline CDR1 and CDR2 sequences are LGHDT and YNNKEL (reference sequence). The CDR3 has 15 residues. The CDR3 region is CASSQQGFGNSPLHF. The CDR3, as DNA: TGTGCCAGCAGCCAACAGGGGTTTGGTAATTCACCCCTCCACTTT.

The V call is TRBV7-8, the J call TRBJ2-1; TRBD2 is a possible D gene (5 bases). The V and J ends lost 5 bases and 5 bases respectively, with 16 bases between them. This CDR3 contains 15 residues. CDR1 and CDR2 from the germline V gene are SGHVS and FQNEAQ. CDR3 nucleotides: TGTGCCAGCAGCCTACGGAGGCCCCGGGACAATGAGCAGTTCTTC. It encodes CASSLRRPRDNEQFF.

The CDR3 nucleotides read TGTGCCAGCAGCTTGGTAGGGGCATTCCAAGAGACCCAGTACTTC. Translated, it gives CASSLVGAFQETQYF. This chain links TRBV5-4 with TRBJ2-5; D is possibly TRBD1 (5 bases). The length of the CDR3 is 15 residues. V was shortened by 0 bases and J by 1 base, with 10 bases between the two germline ends. The V gene's germline CDR1 is SGHNT and CDR2 YYREEE (reference sequence).

This clone occurred a few times. The chain links TRBV6-1 to TRBJ1-5; D perhaps matches TRBD1 (6 bases). Trimming took off 4 bases at V and 1 base at J, with 14 bases between the two ends. The CDR3 is 16 amino acids. CDR1 MNHNS and CDR2 SASEGT come from the germline V gene. CDR3 nucleotide sequence: TGTGCCAGCAGTGCAACAGGGTACTGGAGCAATCAGCCCCAGCATTTT. This gives the protein CASSATGYWSNQPQHF.

The rearrangement joins TRBV7-9 to TRBJ2-3; the D gene is possibly TRBD2 (6 bases). Trimming shortened V by 1 base and J by 6 bases, and 14 bases separated the two germline ends. Germline V lookup: CDR1 SEHNR, CDR2 FQNEAQ (reference sequence). This CDR3 has 15 residues. The CDR3 loop is CASSLVPGTPDTQYF. In nucleotides, the CDR3 is TGTGCCAGCAGCTTAGTTCCTGGGACTCCGGATACGCAGTATTTT.

The chain joins TRBV29-1 to TRBJ2-7; D may be TRBD1 (6 bases). CDR3 size: 13 residues. V was clipped by 4 bases and J by 3 bases, with 13 bases between them. Germline V gives CDR1 SQVTM, CDR2 ANQGSEA. CDR3 amino acids: CSVGSGENYEQYF. DNA for the CDR3: TGCAGCGTTGGGTCAGGGGAAAACTACGAGCAGTACTTC.

The rearrangement links TRBV4-1 to TRBJ2-3, with TRBD1 matching 10 bases. Germline V gene sequence: CDR1 MGHRA, CDR2 YSYEKL. The CDR3 sequence is 19 residues long. V gave up 1 base and J gave up 4 bases; unmatched junction bases: 14. Here the CDR3 reads CASSQAGGAGTGVSDTQYF. CDR3 coding DNA: TGCGCCAGCAGCCAAGCTGGGGGGGCCGGGACAGGGGTTTCAGATACGCAGTATTTT.

The CDR3 DNA reads TGCGCCAGCAGCCAGAACTCCGATCAGCCCCAGCATTTT. Translation: CASSQNSDQPQHF. J is TRBJ1-5 and V is TRBV4-3, with D unresolved. Trimming took 3 bases from V and 5 from J, leaving 8 bases between them. Germline lookup yields CDR1 LGHNA and CDR2 YSLEER. This CDR3 comprises 13 residues.

V usage is TRBV6-5 and J usage is TRBJ2-7; D gene unclear. This CDR3 is built from 13 residues. Trimming stripped 2 bases from V and 0 bases from J, with 5 bases between. Germline V lookup: CDR1 MNHEY, CDR2 SVGAGI. The CDR3 nucleotides read TGTGCCAGCAGTTACGGGCCCTCCTACGAGCAGTACTTC. Amino acid sequence: CASSYGPSYEQYF.

This clone was recorded a few times. The chain combines TRBV7-9 with TRBJ2-2, with 8 bases identical to TRBD1. Unmatched junction bases numbered 8, after V lost 4 bases and J lost 7 bases. This CDR3 comprises 15 residues. CDR1 and CDR2 from the germline V gene are SEHNR and FQNEAQ (reference sequence). CDR3 region: CASSSPGQVIGELFF. For the CDR3, the DNA is TGTGCCAGCAGCTCCCCGGGACAGGTTATCGGGGAGCTGTTTTTT.

This chain connects TRBV4-3 to TRBJ2-7, with D tentatively TRBD2 (6 bases). This CDR3 has 15 residues. Germline V gives CDR1 LGHNA, CDR2 YSLEER. With 0 bases removed from V and 4 bases from J, the gap between germline ends came to 13 bases. CDR3 sequence reads: CASSQDWAGRYEQYF. The CDR3 DNA is TGCGCCAGCAGCCAAGATTGGGCAGGGAGGTACGAGCAGTACTTC.

The V and J genes are TRBV7-9 and TRBJ2-1, with 7 bases aligning to TRBD2. Germline-derived CDR1 and CDR2 are SEHNR and FQNEAQ (reference sequence). This CDR3 has 17 residues. The ends lost 5 bases at V and 9 bases at J; junction bases unmatched: 19. CDR3 region: CASSVISGEGNRGEQFF. As DNA, the CDR3 is TGTGCCAGCAGCGTAATAAGCGGGGAGGGAAACCGGGGTGAGCAGTTCTTC.

This clone was counted a few times. The chain employs TRBV27 and TRBJ2-7; 13 bases line up with TRBD2. Germline V gene lookup returns CDR1 MNHEY and CDR2 SMNVEV (reference sequence). V was pared by 8 bases and J by 6 bases, with 4 bases of the junction left unmatched. The CDR3 is 13 residues long. In DNA, the CDR3 is TGTGCCAGCCAGGGACTAGCGGGGCGCGAGCAGTACTTC. This sequence encodes CASQGLAGREQYF.

CDR3 DNA sequence: TGTGCCAGCAGTTCACCCCGGGACAGGGGGGAAGAGACCCAGTACTTC. Protein: CASSSPRDRGEETQYF. J is TRBJ2-5 and V is TRBV27; 11 bases are shared with TRBD1. V was pared by 4 bases and J by 3 bases, with 7 bases of the junction left unmatched. This CDR3 is 16 amino acids long. CDR1 MNHEY and CDR2 SMNVEV come from the germline V gene (reference sequence).

CDR3 nucleotide sequence: TGTGCCAGCAGCCCGCTAAGCCTAAACCCTGGGGCCAACGTCCTGACTTTC. Amino acids: CASSPLSLNPGANVLTF. The V call is TRBV5-4, the J call TRBJ2-6, with D hard to call. Per germline, CDR1 SGHNT and CDR2 YYREEE (reference sequence). V lost 4 bases to trimming and J lost 2 bases, with 16 bases between them. The CDR3 runs to 17 residues.

The J gene is TRBJ2-4, the V gene TRBV2, with TRBD2 matching over 10 bases. V was pared by 5 bases and J by 15 bases, with 13 bases of the junction left unmatched. Germline CDR1 reads SNHLY; CDR2 reads FYNNEI. There are 14 residues in the CDR3. The DNA of the CDR3 is TGTGCCAGCAGTCCCCAGGGGGGACTAGCGCGCACGTACTTC. Encoded protein: CASSPQGGLARTYF. Full variable domain (outside the CDR3, taken from reference TRBV2 and TRBJ2-4): EPEVTQTPSHQVTQMGQEVILRCVPISNHLYFYWYRQILGQKVEFLVSFYNNEISEKSEIFDDQFSVERPDGSNFTLKIRSTKLEDSAMYFCASSPQGGLARTYFGAGTRLSVL.

The chain couples TRBV5-1 to TRBJ1-2, with TRBD1 matching 7 bases. This CDR3 region has 13 residues. Germline values: CDR1 SGHRS, CDR2 YFSETQ. Trimming took 2 bases from V and 10 from J; bases not matched to a gene: 8. CDR3 region: CASSLLPTGTYTF. The CDR3, as DNA: TGCGCCAGCAGCTTACTACCGACAGGGACCTACACCTTC.

The CDR3 reads CASSYSDRITYEQYF. The CDR3 nucleotides are TGTGCCAGCAGTTACTCAGACAGGATTACCTACGAGCAGTACTTC. The gene calls are TRBV6-5 and TRBJ2-7, with D possibly being TRBD1 (6 bases). V lost 0 bases and J lost 2, with 11 bases in between. Germline V gene data show CDR1 as MNHEY and CDR2 as SVGAGI. The CDR3 spans 15 residues.

The chain carries TRBV27 and TRBJ2-7; 8 nucleotides agree with TRBD1. Germline loops: CDR1 MNHEY, CDR2 SMNVEV (reference sequence). The V segment lost 6 bases and the J segment 2 bases; nucleotides outside the gene matches: 9. The CDR3 is 15 residues long. CDR3 protein: CASSTNNRGAYEQYF. CDR3 bases: TGTGCCAGCAGCACGAATAACAGGGGGGCCTACGAGCAGTACTTC.

The rearrangement links TRBV5-1 to TRBJ2-2; TRBD2 matches 8 bases. J was trimmed by 7 bases and V by 3 bases; bases with no gene match: 11. There are 16 residues in the CDR3. Germline V gene lookup returns CDR1 SGHRS and CDR2 YFSETQ. In nucleotides, the CDR3 is TGCGCCAGCAGCTACGACCCCGCGGCGGGAGGCGGGGAGCTGTTTTTT. Its protein is CASSYDPAAGGGELFF.

The chain carries TRBV7-8 and TRBJ1-2; unclear D gene. Trimming removed 0 bases at V and 6 bases at J, with 11 bases between. CDR1 and CDR2 (germline): SGHVS, FQNEAQ. This CDR3 has 14 amino acids. The CDR3 protein is CASSLAWAGDGYTF. The DNA of the CDR3 is TGTGCCAGCAGCTTAGCTTGGGCGGGCGATGGCTACACCTTC.

This clone appeared once. The CDR3 spells CASSIERGSRDTQYF. CDR3 nucleotides: TGTGCCAGTAGTATTGAGCGGGGGAGTCGGGATACGCAGTATTTT. The chain employs TRBV19 and TRBJ2-3; 8 positions agree with TRBD2. The V gene end was trimmed by 3 bases and the J gene end by 6 bases; junction bases not matched to a gene: 8. CDR3 length: 15 amino acids. Germline CDR1 LNHDA, CDR2 SQIVND (reference sequence).

The V call is TRBV9, the J call TRBJ2-2; D gene uncertain. Trimming took off 3 bases at V and 5 bases at J, with 5 bases between the two ends. This CDR3 spans 12 amino acids. Germline loops: CDR1 SGDLS, CDR2 YYNGEE. The CDR3 loop reads CASSASTGELFF. CDR3 bases: TGTGCCAGCAGCGCTAGTACCGGGGAGCTGTTTTTT.

This chain uses TRBV30 with TRBJ2-3; 9 positions match TRBD1. V lost 3 bases to trimming and J lost 7 bases; unmatched junction nucleotides: 8. CDR1 and CDR2 from the germline V gene are GTSNPN and SVGIG (reference sequence). This CDR3 region has 14 residues. CDR3 loop: CAWRGQGLSNTQYF. Written as DNA, the CDR3 is TGTGCCTGGAGAGGACAGGGGCTTTCCAATACGCAGTATTTT.